This T cell receptor beta chain was recorded in a study of blood T cell repertoires in COVID-19. This CDR3 is 12 amino acids long. Per germline, CDR1 MDHEN and CDR2 SYDVKM. Trimming took off 6 bases at V and 7 bases at J, with 9 bases between the two ends. The assay was immunoSEQ multiplex PCR, and TCRdb's table has in-frame clones only and misses some. The sample records more than 55,000 clones, more than 60% being singletons. This TCR derives from a woman aged 65 to 85 with acute or convalescent COVID-19. This chain uses TRBV28 with TRBJ1-4; the D is unclear. Sample: peripheral blood. This CDR3 is CASSLLSEKLFF. The CDR3, as DNA: TGTGCCAGCAGCCTCCTAAGTGAAAAACTGTTTTTT.